The 13 T cell receptor beta chains below all came from one sample that was sequenced in a study of blood T cell repertoires in COVID-19 (dated by TCRdb to 2018 to 2020). Preparation of the library involved the immunoSEQ multiplex PCR assay. TCRdb re-hosts the immuneACCESS table, in-frame sequences only. Its copies lack some clones; in the studies checked, an unresolved V gene accounts for under half of them, and the cause for the rest is not known. The sample has under 350,000 clones on record, just over 85% of them singletons. Together, the top ten hold about 4.2% of the sample. Sequencing was performed on PBMCs or T cells enriched from blood (not recorded which). These receptors were collected from a middle-aged woman with acute COVID-19.

This rearrangement joins TRBV7-9 to TRBJ2-3, with TRBD1 matching over 11 bases. Germline V gene lookup returns CDR1 SEHNR and CDR2 FQNEAQ (reference sequence). This CDR3 spans 15 amino acids. Germline trimming cut 4 bases from V and 5 bases from J; bases unmatched to any gene: 5. The CDR3 DNA sequence: TGTGCCAGCAGCTCAGGGACAGGGGGAAAAGATACGCAGTATTTT. It specifies CASSSGTGGKDTQYF.

The chain combines TRBV7-8 with TRBJ2-2, with 8 bases fitting TRBD1. Germline lookup yields CDR1 SGHVS and CDR2 FQNEAQ. J lost 0 bases, V lost 4 bases, and 7 bases had no gene match. The CDR3 totals 17 residues. CDR3 in amino acids: CASSSHSGGANTGELFF. CDR3 DNA: TGTGCCAGCAGCTCCCACTCAGGGGGCGCGAACACCGGGGAGCTGTTTTTT.

The J gene is TRBJ2-5, the V gene TRBV7-2, with 12 bases matching TRBD2. This CDR3 has 17 amino acids. CDR1 and CDR2 from the germline V gene are SGHTA and FQGNSA. V trimming: 5 bases; J trimming: 5 bases; junction bases outside the gene matches: 12. This CDR3 is CASSPTATSGGWETQYF. The CDR3 DNA sequence: TGTGCCAGCAGCCCAACTGCGACTAGCGGGGGTTGGGAGACCCAGTACTTC.

This chain joins TRBV24-1 and TRBJ2-2; 10 bases align to TRBD2. The junction had 9 bases not matched to a gene; V was cut back by 9 bases and J by 6 bases. From germline, CDR1 is KGHDR and CDR2 SFDVKD. The CDR3 has 15 amino acids. CDR3 DNA: TGTGCCACCCGCGCGGGAAGCGGGAGGGCCGGGGAGCTGTTTTTT. Protein: CATRAGSGRAGELFF.

J is TRBJ2-3 and V is TRBV7-2; 10 positions match TRBD2. The V gene's germline CDR1 is SGHTA and CDR2 FQGNSA. CDR3 size: 16 residues. Trimming at V came to 6 bases and at J to 2 bases, leaving 8 bases not matched to a gene. CDR3 sequence (DNA): TGTGCCAGCAGGTCTCCTGGACTAGCGGTCACAGATACGCAGTATTTT. Its translation is CASRSPGLAVTDTQYF.

This chain connects TRBV4-3 to TRBJ1-6; the D is unclear. The V and J ends lost 4 bases and 7 bases respectively, with 11 bases between them. The CDR3 sequence is 14 residues long. Germline CDR1 and CDR2: LGHNA and YSLEER. CDR3 in DNA: TGCGCCAGCAGCCGACGCGGTGGCAATTCACCCCTCCACTTT. Amino acids: CASSRRGGNSPLHF.

This chain links TRBV10-1 with TRBJ1-1, with TRBD1 identical over 7 bases. This CDR3 region has 18 residues. Losses at the gene ends were 3 bases for V and 3 bases for J; bases not matched to a gene: 16. In germline, CDR1 is WNHNN, CDR2 SYGVQD (reference sequence). This CDR3 is CASSEVVITPGGHTEAFF. The CDR3 DNA is TGCGCCAGCAGTGAAGTGGTTATTACTCCAGGGGGTCACACTGAAGCTTTCTTT.

A remark on this clone: This CDR3 is also generated by other DNA sequences in the sample. The J gene is TRBJ2-7, the V gene TRBV25-1; D possibly corresponds to TRBD1 (6 bases). The CDR3 covers 13 residues. V was shortened by 2 bases and J by 4 bases, with 9 bases between the two germline ends. CDR1 MGHDK and CDR2 SYGVNS come from the germline V gene. The CDR3 region has the DNA TGTGCCAGCAGTGAAGACAGGACTTACGAGCAGTACTTC. Protein: CASSEDRTYEQYF.

V gene TRBV4-2 combines with J gene TRBJ1-5; the D gene is possibly TRBD1 (5 bases). Per the germline V gene, CDR1 is LGHNA and CDR2 is YNFKEQ. V was pared by 1 base and J by 0 bases, with 10 bases between. The CDR3 runs to 16 residues. The CDR3 nucleotides read TGTGCCAGCAGCCAAGTTCGGCAGGGTAGCAATCAGCCCCAGCATTTT. It specifies CASSQVRQGSNQPQHF.

J is TRBJ2-7 and V is TRBV27; 8 nucleotides match TRBD2. The CDR3 consists of 16 residues. V lost 1 base to trimming and J lost 2 bases; unmatched junction nucleotides: 7. The germline gives CDR1 MNHEY, CDR2 SMNVEV (reference sequence). The CDR3 nucleotides read TGTGCCAGCAGTTTATTAGGGGGACTAGGGGCCTACGAGCAGTACTTC. Its translation: CASSLLGGLGAYEQYF.

V gene TRBV19 combines with J gene TRBJ2-4; 8 nucleotides line up with TRBD1. Germline CDR1 and CDR2: LNHDA and SQIVND (reference sequence). CDR3 size: 18 residues. V shed 6 bases, J shed 1 base, and the junction held 14 bases outside the gene matches. CDR3 in DNA: TGTGCCAGTAGCGTCAATGTCAGGGGGCGCGACGCCAAAAACATTCAGTACTTC. Its translation is CASSVNVRGRDAKNIQYF. Full variable domain (remainder filled in from reference TRBV19 and TRBJ2-4): DGGITQSPKYLFRKEGQNVTLSCEQNLNHDAMYWYRQDPGQGLRLIYYSQIVNDFQKGDIAEGYSVSREKKESFPLTVTSAQKNPTAFYLCASSVNVRGRDAKNIQYFGAGTRLSVL.

The CDR3 DNA follows: TGTGCCAGCAGCCAAGCAGGCACAGTCAATCAGCCCCAGCATTTT. This translates into CASSQAGTVNQPQHF. The chain links TRBV4-2 to TRBJ1-5; D remains ambiguous. Germline values: CDR1 LGHNA, CDR2 YNFKEQ. This CDR3 comprises 15 residues. Trimming took 1 base from V and 3 from J, leaving 10 bases between them.

The gene calls are TRBV15 and TRBJ2-1; D might be TRBD2 (5 bases). The CDR3 contains 14 residues. Trimming removed 0 bases at V and 8 bases at J, with 11 bases between. Germline V gives CDR1 LNHNV, CDR2 YYDKDF (reference sequence). This CDR3 reads CATSRDFGDYEQFF. The CDR3 DNA reads as TGTGCCACCAGCAGAGATTTCGGGGATTATGAGCAGTTCTTC.